A selection of T cell receptor beta chains follows, all from one sample in a study of shared clonotypes between healthy human individuals. Using immunoSEQ multiplex PCR, the repertoire was profiled, and TCRdb retains in-frame clones only, with some absent. The sample lists hundreds of thousands of clones, 80% to 95% seen once, with around 24% in the top ten. The sequenced material came from naive CD8+ T cells sorted from blood. The source is a young man in good health. The CDR3 runs from the conserved cysteine through the conserved F or W. D genes are given only for firm matches. For some rows the clone size is stated as once, few or many, or as a class when expanded; others skip it.

v_call: TRBV9; clone_size: NA; d_call: NA; j_call: TRBJ2-1; cdr3_aa: CASSDGVSYNEQFF; cdr3_nt: TGTGCCAGCAGCGACGGGGTCTCCTACAATGAGCAGTTCTTC
v_call: TRBV10-3; clone_size: NA; d_call: NA; j_call: TRBJ2-7; cdr3_aa: CAISEFNSGRSYEQYF; cdr3_nt: TGTGCCATCAGTGAGTTTAATAGCGGCAGAAGCTACGAGCAGTACTTC
v_call: TRBV10-3; clone_size: NA; d_call: NA; j_call: TRBJ2-7; cdr3_aa: CAISEPLLNGTLSSYEQYF; cdr3_nt: TGTGCCATCAGTGAGCCGTTACTTAATGGGACCCTGAGCTCCTACGAGCAGTACTTC
v_call: TRBV4-3; clone_size: NA; d_call: TRBD2; j_call: TRBJ2-2; cdr3_aa: CASSQPWTSENTGELFF; cdr3_nt: TGCGCCAGCAGCCAACCCTGGACTAGCGAGAACACCGGGGAGCTGTTTTTT
v_call: TRBV7-6; clone_size: NA; d_call: NA; j_call: TRBJ2-7; cdr3_aa: CASSFYSGPYEQYF; cdr3_nt: TGTGCCAGCAGCTTCTATAGCGGACCCTACGAGCAGTACTTC
v_call: TRBV5-4; clone_size: NA; d_call: NA; j_call: TRBJ2-1; cdr3_aa: CASSLDRDRGHNEQFF; cdr3_nt: TGTGCCAGCAGCTTGGACAGGGATCGGGGACACAATGAGCAGTTCTTC
v_call: TRBV7-9; clone_size: once; d_call: TRBD2; j_call: TRBJ2-7; cdr3_aa: CASSSQSRLAEYEQYF; cdr3_nt: TGTGCCAGCAGCTCCCAATCTCGACTAGCGGAATACGAGCAGTACTTC
v_call: TRBV5-4; clone_size: NA; d_call: TRBD1; j_call: TRBJ2-7; cdr3_aa: CASSLGWDRGPYEQYF; cdr3_nt: TGTGCCAGCAGCTTGGGATGGGACAGGGGTCCATACGAGCAGTACTTC
v_call: TRBV10-1; clone_size: NA; d_call: NA; j_call: TRBJ1-1; cdr3_aa: CASSESALGDTEAFF; cdr3_nt: TGCGCCAGCAGTGAGTCGGCCCTGGGGGACACTGAAGCTTTCTTT
v_call: TRBV7-8; clone_size: NA; d_call: TRBD2; j_call: TRBJ2-1; cdr3_aa: CASSLELAGVGYNEQFF; cdr3_nt: TGTGCCAGCAGCTTAGAACTAGCGGGAGTGGGCTACAATGAGCAGTTCTTC
v_call: TRBV7-9; clone_size: NA; d_call: NA; j_call: TRBJ2-7; cdr3_aa: CASLSAGIDYEQYF; cdr3_nt: TGTGCCAGCCTCTCGGCAGGGATTGATTACGAGCAGTACTTC
v_call: TRBV7-2; clone_size: NA; d_call: TRBD2; j_call: TRBJ2-7; cdr3_aa: CASSSSPRLARTYEQYF; cdr3_nt: TGTGCCAGCAGCTCATCCCCTCGACTAGCGCGAACCTACGAGCAGTACTTC
v_call: TRBV6-6; clone_size: NA; d_call: NA; j_call: TRBJ2-3; cdr3_aa: CASSYSSGLTDTQYF; cdr3_nt: TGTGCCAGCAGTTACTCATCCGGCTTGACAGATACGCAGTATTTT
v_call: TRBV9; clone_size: NA; d_call: TRBD2; j_call: TRBJ2-1; cdr3_aa: CASSPEGILAGANNEQFF; cdr3_nt: TGTGCCAGCAGCCCAGAGGGAATACTAGCGGGCGCCAACAATGAGCAGTTCTTC
v_call: TRBV9; clone_size: NA; d_call: NA; j_call: TRBJ2-1; cdr3_aa: CASSGAGGLAVWGEQFF; cdr3_nt: TGTGCCAGCAGCGGGGCCGGAGGGCTAGCAGTTTGGGGTGAGCAGTTCTTC
v_call: TRBV28; clone_size: NA; d_call: NA; j_call: TRBJ2-3; cdr3_aa: CASSPGASSTDTQYF; cdr3_nt: TGTGCCAGCAGCCCGGGGGCTAGTAGCACAGATACGCAGTATTTT
v_call: TRBV7-9; clone_size: NA; d_call: TRBD2; j_call: TRBJ2-1; cdr3_aa: CASSFPTSGRDNEQFF; cdr3_nt: TGTGCCAGCAGCTTCCCTACTAGCGGGAGGGACAATGAGCAGTTCTTC
v_call: TRBV29-1; clone_size: NA; d_call: NA; j_call: TRBJ1-5; cdr3_aa: CSVVDGLNQPQHF; cdr3_nt: TGCAGCGTTGTCGACGGACTCAATCAGCCCCAGCATTTT
v_call: TRBV4-1; clone_size: NA; d_call: NA; j_call: TRBJ2-2; cdr3_aa: CASSLPRRLENTGELFF; cdr3_nt: TGCGCCAGCAGCCTACCCCGGAGACTAGAAAACACCGGGGAGCTGTTTTTT
v_call: TRBV4-3; clone_size: NA; d_call: TRBD2; j_call: TRBJ2-7; cdr3_aa: CASSQSLAGGYEQYF; cdr3_nt: TGCGCCAGCAGCCAATCACTAGCGGGAGGCTACGAGCAGTACTTC
v_call: TRBV5-1; clone_size: NA; d_call: TRBD1; j_call: TRBJ2-3; cdr3_aa: CASSLRQGGTDTQYF; cdr3_nt: TGCGCCAGCAGCTTGAGACAGGGGGGCACAGATACGCAGTATTTT
v_call: TRBV7-9; clone_size: NA; d_call: TRBD1; j_call: TRBJ2-1; cdr3_aa: CASSAPTGANEQFF; cdr3_nt: TGTGCCAGCAGCGCCCCGACAGGGGCCAATGAGCAGTTCTTC
v_call: TRBV10-2; clone_size: NA; d_call: NA; j_call: TRBJ1-1; cdr3_aa: CASSEGGSTEAFF; cdr3_nt: TGCGCCAGCAGTGAAGGGGGGAGTACTGAAGCTTTCTTT
v_call: TRBV4-3; clone_size: NA; d_call: TRBD2; j_call: TRBJ2-3; cdr3_aa: CASSQVSSGRTDTQYF; cdr3_nt: TGCGCCAGCAGCCAAGTTTCTAGCGGGAGGACAGATACGCAGTATTTT